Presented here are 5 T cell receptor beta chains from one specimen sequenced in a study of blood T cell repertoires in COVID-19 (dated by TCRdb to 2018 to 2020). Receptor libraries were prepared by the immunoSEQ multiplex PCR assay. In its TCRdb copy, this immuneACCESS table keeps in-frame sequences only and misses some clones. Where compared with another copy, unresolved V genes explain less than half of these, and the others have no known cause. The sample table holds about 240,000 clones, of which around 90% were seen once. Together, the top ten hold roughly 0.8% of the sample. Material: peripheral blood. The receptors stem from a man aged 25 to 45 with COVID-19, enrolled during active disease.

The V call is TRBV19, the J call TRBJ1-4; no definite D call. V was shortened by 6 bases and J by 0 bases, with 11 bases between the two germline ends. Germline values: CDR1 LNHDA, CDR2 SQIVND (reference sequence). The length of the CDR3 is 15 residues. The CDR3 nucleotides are TGTGCCAGTAGCGAGACTAGTGCAACTAATGAAAAACTGTTTTTT. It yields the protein CASSETSATNEKLFF.

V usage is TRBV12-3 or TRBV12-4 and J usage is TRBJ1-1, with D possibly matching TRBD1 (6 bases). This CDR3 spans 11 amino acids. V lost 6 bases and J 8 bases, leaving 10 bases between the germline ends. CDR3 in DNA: TGTGCCAGCAGCCCGGACAGAGAAGCTTTCTTT. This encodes CASSPDREAFF.

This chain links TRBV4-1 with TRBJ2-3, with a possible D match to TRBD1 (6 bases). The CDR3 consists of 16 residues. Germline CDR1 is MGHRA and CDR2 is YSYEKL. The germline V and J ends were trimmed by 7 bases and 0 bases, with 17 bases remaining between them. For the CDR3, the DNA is TGCGCCAGCACCCTAAGGGGGTCCGGGAGCACAGATACGCAGTATTTT. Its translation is CASTLRGSGSTDTQYF.

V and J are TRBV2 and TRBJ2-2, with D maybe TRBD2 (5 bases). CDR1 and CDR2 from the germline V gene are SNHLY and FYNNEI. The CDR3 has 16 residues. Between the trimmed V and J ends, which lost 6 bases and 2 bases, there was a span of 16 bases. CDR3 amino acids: CASREGPSQNTGELFF. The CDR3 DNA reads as TGTGCCAGCAGAGAGGGTCCCAGCCAAAACACCGGGGAGCTGTTTTTT.

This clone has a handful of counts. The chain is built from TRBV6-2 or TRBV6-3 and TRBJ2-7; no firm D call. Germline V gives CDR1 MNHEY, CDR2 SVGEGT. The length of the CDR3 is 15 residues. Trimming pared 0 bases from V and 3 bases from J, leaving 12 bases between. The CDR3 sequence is CASSYSRSLIYEQYF. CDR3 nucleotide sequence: TGTGCCAGCAGTTACTCTCGGTCCCTAATCTACGAGCAGTACTTC.